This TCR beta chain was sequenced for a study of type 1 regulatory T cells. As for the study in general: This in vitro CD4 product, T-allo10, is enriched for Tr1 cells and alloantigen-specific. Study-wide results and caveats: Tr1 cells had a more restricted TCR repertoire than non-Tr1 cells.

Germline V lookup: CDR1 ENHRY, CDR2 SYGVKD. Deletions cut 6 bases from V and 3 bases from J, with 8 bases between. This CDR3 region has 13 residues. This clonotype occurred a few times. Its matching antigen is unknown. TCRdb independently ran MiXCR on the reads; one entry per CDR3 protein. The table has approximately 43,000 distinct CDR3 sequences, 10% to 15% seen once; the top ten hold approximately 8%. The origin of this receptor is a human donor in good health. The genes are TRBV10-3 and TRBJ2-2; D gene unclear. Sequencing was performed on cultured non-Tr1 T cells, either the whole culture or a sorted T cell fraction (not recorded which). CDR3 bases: TGTGCCATCAGCCTATTAGACACCGGGGAGCTGTTTTTT. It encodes CAISLLDTGELFF.